The 21 T cell receptor beta chains below all came from one sample that was sequenced in a study of blood T cell repertoires in COVID-19. Only in-frame clones appear in the TCRdb table, and some are missing; sequencing was by immunoSEQ multiplex PCR. The sample consists of fewer than 150,000 clones, roughly 70% of them appearing once. Sequenced input: peripheral blood. The receptors derive from a human donor with acute or convalescent COVID-19. The donor label of this sample is uncertain.

The chain recombines TRBV6-5 with TRBJ2-3; D may be TRBD2 (5 bases). Germline CDR1 and CDR2: MNHEY and SVGAGI. This CDR3 has 13 amino acids. V gave up 6 bases and J gave up 4 bases, with 11 bases separating them. The CDR3 bases are TGTGCCAGCAGGGACTTAACCGCAGATACGCAGTATTTT. This codes for CASRDLTADTQYF.

The rearrangement links TRBV5-1 to TRBJ2-1; the match to TRBD1 covers 11 bases. V was pared by 1 base and J by 7 bases, with 4 bases of the junction left unmatched. The CDR3 contains 15 residues. Per the germline V gene, CDR1 is SGHRS and CDR2 is YFSETQ. CDR3 region: CASSLSGQGANEQFF. The CDR3 region has the DNA TGCGCCAGCAGCTTGAGTGGACAGGGGGCGAATGAGCAGTTCTTC.

V and J are TRBV2 and TRBJ2-5, with 9 bases fitting TRBD1. This CDR3 is 14 amino acids long. Germline CDR1 is SNHLY and CDR2 is FYNNEI. Germline trimming cut 8 bases from V and 5 bases from J; bases unmatched to any gene: 9. The CDR3 loop is CASGETGGGETQYF. CDR3 coding DNA: TGTGCCAGCGGCGAAACAGGGGGCGGGGAGACCCAGTACTTC.

The chain joins TRBV7-9 to TRBJ2-3, with D possibly matching TRBD1 (6 bases). CDR1 is SEHNR and CDR2 is FQNEAQ in the germline V gene (reference sequence). The CDR3 runs to 13 residues. The germline V and J ends were trimmed by 1 base and 4 bases, with 6 bases remaining between them. In nucleotides, the CDR3 is TGTGCCAGCAGCTTAGACAGGGCAGATACGCAGTATTTT. This encodes CASSLDRADTQYF.

The chain has TRBV6-5 and TRBJ2-5, with TRBD2 identical over 10 bases. Germline loops: CDR1 MNHEY, CDR2 SVGAGI. V was pared by 7 bases and J by 1 base, with 6 bases of the junction left unmatched. The CDR3 runs to 15 residues. This chain's CDR3 is CASKERGGRQETQYF. CDR3 coding DNA: TGTGCCAGCAAAGAGCGGGGGGGCCGCCAAGAGACCCAGTACTTC.

The genes are TRBV6-6 and TRBJ2-7, with D possibly TRBD1 on 6 matching bases. The CDR3 spans 14 residues. Trimming took 6 bases from V and 2 from J, leaving 14 bases between them. Per germline, CDR1 MNHNY and CDR2 SVGAGI (reference sequence). CDR3: CASRAGTPPYEQYF. As DNA, the CDR3 is TGTGCCAGCAGGGCCGGGACACCTCCCTACGAGCAGTACTTC.

V and J are TRBV3-1 (or the pseudogene TRBV3-2) and TRBJ1-3; a weak D match, TRBD1 (5 bases). CDR1 is LGHDT, CDR2 YNNKEL, per germline (reference sequence). V was cut by 6 bases and J by 4 bases, with 13 bases left in between. CDR3 length: 14 amino acids. The chain's CDR3 is CASRAQGIGNTIYF. In DNA form, the CDR3 reads TGTGCCAGCAGGGCGCAGGGAATCGGAAACACCATATATTTT.

The rearrangement uses TRBV2 and TRBJ2-1, with D perhaps TRBD2 (6 bases). CDR1 and CDR2 (germline): SNHLY, FYNNEI. Deletions cut 11 bases from V and 4 bases from J, with 15 bases between. The CDR3 sequence is 13 residues long. The CDR3 DNA reads TGTGCCGCGGGGCAGGAAGGATACAATGAGCAGTTCTTC. It codes for CAAGQEGYNEQFF. The whole variable domain, filled in from reference TRBV2 and TRBJ2-1, reads EPEVTQTPSHQVTQMGQEVILRCVPISNHLYFYWYRQILGQKVEFLVSFYNNEISEKSEIFDDQFSVERPDGSNFTLKIRSTKLEDSAMYFCAAGQEGYNEQFFGPGTRLTVL.

This chain connects TRBV18 to TRBJ2-2, with D possibly matching TRBD1 (6 bases). The germline gives CDR1 KGHSH, CDR2 LQKENI. Trimming took 6 bases from V and 0 from J, leaving 11 bases between them. CDR3 length: 15 residues. In DNA, the CDR3 is TGTGCCAGCTCCCCCCGGACAGCGAACACCGGGGAGCTGTTTTTT. This codes for CASSPRTANTGELFF.

The chain has TRBV2 and TRBJ2-2; unclear D gene. V gave up 2 bases and J gave up 4 bases, with 8 bases separating them. This CDR3 has 14 residues. CDR1 and CDR2 (germline): SNHLY, FYNNEI. The CDR3 reads CASSELDFTGELFF. The CDR3 DNA reads TGTGCCAGCAGTGAACTTGACTTCACCGGGGAGCTGTTTTTT.

The chain joins TRBV9 to TRBJ2-3; D possibly corresponds to TRBD2 (6 bases). This CDR3 region has 15 residues. Between the trimmed V and J ends, which lost 4 bases and 2 bases, there was a span of 14 bases. CDR1 and CDR2 from the germline V gene are SGDLS and YYNGEE. The CDR3 sequence is CASSILGLDTDTQYF. CDR3 in DNA: TGTGCCAGCAGCATCCTGGGACTCGACACAGATACGCAGTATTTT.

V gene TRBV7-9 combines with J gene TRBJ1-1; maybe TRBD1 (5 bases). The CDR3 contains 14 residues. The germline V gene encodes CDR1 SEHNR and CDR2 FQNEAQ (reference sequence). The V end lost 5 bases, the J end lost 4 bases, and 14 bases lay between the germline ends. CDR3 residues: CASSPGLLTTEAFF. The CDR3, as DNA: TGTGCCAGCAGCCCGGGACTACTGACCACTGAAGCTTTCTTT.

V is TRBV3-1 (or the pseudogene TRBV3-2) and J is TRBJ1-3, with 7 bases matching TRBD1. Germline lookup yields CDR1 LGHDT and CDR2 YNNKEL (reference sequence). V gave up 4 bases and J gave up 1 base; unmatched junction bases: 7. The CDR3 consists of 16 residues. The CDR3 region is CASSRGTEISGNTIYF. The CDR3, as DNA: TGTGCCAGCAGCCGCGGGACAGAGATTTCTGGAAACACCATATATTTT.

About this clone: The CDR3 ends on some other residue instead of the conserved phenylalanine or tryptophan, so this is likely a read error. The DNA is omitted, as the CDR3 cannot be located on it reliably, and the CDR3 follows TCRdb's listing. V gene TRBV5-1 combines with J gene TRBJ1-6; the D call in the table, TRBD1, was not verified against the DNA. The CDR3 is 12 residues long, counting both termini. Germline CDR1 SGHRS, CDR2 YFSETQ. The CDR3 sequence: CASSGTGQPNLK.

The gene calls are TRBV7-8 and TRBJ1-5; D remains unclear. Germline assignment: CDR1 SGHVS and CDR2 FQNEAQ. The CDR3 is 12 residues long. Trimming took 4 bases from V and 4 from J, leaving 5 bases between them. The CDR3 sequence is CASSYINQPQHF. CDR3 nucleotide sequence: TGTGCCAGCAGCTACATTAATCAGCCCCAGCATTTT.

The CDR3 is CASSTDTLRGNTIYF. The CDR3 DNA is TGTGCCAGCAGCACGGACACCCTGAGGGGAAACACCATATATTTT. The gene calls are TRBV7-9 and TRBJ1-3, with D maybe TRBD1 (5 bases). Trimming stripped 5 bases from V and 4 bases from J, with 15 bases between. The CDR3 totals 15 residues. CDR1 and CDR2 from the germline V gene are SEHNR and FQNEAQ (reference sequence).

CDR3 nucleotide sequence: TGCGCCAGCAGTCAAATCCGCCCAGACAGGGGATACGGGAGCTCCTATAATTCACCCCTCCACTTT. It encodes CASSQIRPDRGYGSSYNSPLHF. The chain couples TRBV23-1 to TRBJ1-6; 8 bases fit TRBD1. TRBV23-1 is labeled an ORF, and its function is uncertain. V was pared by 2 bases and J by 0 bases, with 18 bases of the junction left unmatched. CDR3 length: 22 residues.

This clone was seen just once. This rearrangement joins TRBV5-6 to TRBJ2-6, with D perhaps matching TRBD1 (5 bases). The CDR3 length is 18 residues. V was cut by 0 bases and J by 0 bases, with 13 bases left in between. Germline CDR1 reads SGHDT; CDR2 reads YYEEEE. CDR3 sequence reads: CASSLAGSRLSGANVLTF. CDR3 in DNA: TGTGCCAGCAGCTTGGCAGGGTCTCGTCTCTCTGGGGCCAACGTCCTGACTTTC.

This clone has just a few counts. V gene TRBV7-9 combines with J gene TRBJ2-1; a possible D gene is TRBD2 (5 bases). Trimming removed 4 bases from V and 5 bases from J, with 21 bases in between. The germline CDR1 and CDR2 sequences are SEHNR and FQNEAQ (reference sequence). The CDR3 length is 17 residues. CDR3 loop: CASSSTRARLLDNEQFF. CDR3 sequence (DNA): TGTGCCAGCAGCTCGACAAGGGCACGGCTACTAGACAATGAGCAGTTCTTC.

This clone was found once. The rearrangement joins TRBV28 to TRBJ1-2, with a possible D match to TRBD1 (5 bases). V lost 7 bases, J lost 4 bases, and 19 bases lay in between. CDR1 is MDHEN and CDR2 is SYDVKM in the germline V gene. The CDR3 spans 15 residues. The CDR3 is CASTHPRVLVYGYTF. Written as DNA, the CDR3 is TGTGCCAGCACCCACCCCAGGGTGCTGGTCTATGGCTACACCTTC.

This clone was counted once. The rearrangement uses TRBV19 and TRBJ1-6; D gene ambiguous. V was trimmed by 3 bases and J by 8 bases, leaving 14 bases between them. Germline-derived CDR1 and CDR2 are LNHDA and SQIVND (reference sequence). The CDR3 loop spans 15 amino acids. The CDR3, as DNA: TGTGCCAGTAGTATGTATGCCTGGGAGGATTCACCCCTCCACTTT. This sequence encodes CASSMYAWEDSPLHF.